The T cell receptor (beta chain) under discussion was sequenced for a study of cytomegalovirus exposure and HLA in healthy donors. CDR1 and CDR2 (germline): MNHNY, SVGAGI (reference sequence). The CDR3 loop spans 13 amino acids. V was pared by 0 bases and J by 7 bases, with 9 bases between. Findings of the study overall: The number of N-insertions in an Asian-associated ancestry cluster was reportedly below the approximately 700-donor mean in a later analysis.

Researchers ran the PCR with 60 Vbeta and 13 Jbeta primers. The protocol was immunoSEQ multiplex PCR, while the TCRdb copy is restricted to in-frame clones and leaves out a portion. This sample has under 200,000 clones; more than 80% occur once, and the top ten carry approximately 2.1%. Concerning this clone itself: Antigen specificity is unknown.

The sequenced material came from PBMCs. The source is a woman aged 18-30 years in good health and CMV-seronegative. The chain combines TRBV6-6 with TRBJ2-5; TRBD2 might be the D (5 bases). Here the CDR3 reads CASSYSAGGTQYF. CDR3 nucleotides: TGTGCCAGCAGTTACTCCGCCGGAGGGACCCAGTACTTC.